The 30 T cell receptor beta chains below come from one sample, sequenced in a study of graft-versus-host responses after intestinal transplantation. Profiling relied on immunoSEQ multiplex PCR, and the TCRdb table lists in-frame clones only, not all of them. Among over 85,000 clones, around 91% were seen once, and the ten largest hold about 0.18%. For these receptors, no antigen is known. Sequenced material: unstimulated CD4+ T cells sorted from spleen or lymph node cells, taken before transplant. The origin of the receptors is a human donor who was the organ donor for an intestinal transplant.

This chain links TRBV11-2 with TRBJ2-4; the D is unclear. CDR3 length: 14 residues. Between the trimmed V and J ends, which lost 4 bases and 2 bases, there was a span of 9 bases. Germline CDR1 SGHAT, CDR2 FQNNGV. The DNA of the CDR3 is TGTGCCAGCAGCTCACAAACAACCAAAAACATTCAGTACTTC. Residues: CASSSQTTKNIQYF.

The J gene is TRBJ2-7, the V gene TRBV29-1; maybe TRBD1 (5 bases). This CDR3 region has 14 residues. CDR1 SQVTM and CDR2 ANQGSEA come from the germline V gene. Trimming removed 1 base at V and 3 bases at J, with 13 bases between. CDR3 DNA: TGCAGCGTTGAAGCCCAAGGGGCAGGCTACGAGCAGTACTTC. Amino acids: CSVEAQGAGYEQYF.

The V gene is TRBV19, the J gene TRBJ1-1, with TRBD1 as a possible D gene (6 bases). The germline V gene has CDR1 LNHDA and CDR2 SQIVND (reference sequence). Trimming stripped 4 bases from V and 6 bases from J, with 9 bases between. This CDR3 is 12 amino acids long. The CDR3 region has the DNA TGTGCCAGTAGTAACAGGGACCCTGAAGCTTTCTTT. As protein: CASSNRDPEAFF. Supplemented by reference TRBV19 and TRBJ1-1, the full variable domain reads DGGITQSPKYLFRKEGQNVTLSCEQNLNHDAMYWYRQDPGQGLRLIYYSQIVNDFQKGDIAEGYSVSREKKESFPLTVTSAQKNPTAFYLCASSNRDPEAFFGQGTRLTVV.

Here the CDR3 DNA reads TGCGCCAGCAGCCAATCCGGGACAGCGACTGAAAAACTGTTTTTT. This codes for CASSQSGTATEKLFF. The chain joins TRBV4-1 to TRBJ1-4; 7 positions match TRBD1. The CDR3 runs 15 residues. CDR1 MGHRA and CDR2 YSYEKL come from the germline V gene. V was pared by 2 bases and J by 7 bases, with 7 bases of the junction left unmatched.

The J gene is TRBJ2-5, the V gene TRBV6-5; 9 bases line up with TRBD2. The CDR3 runs to 15 residues. Germline V gives CDR1 MNHEY, CDR2 SVGAGI. V gave up 7 bases and J gave up 4 bases; unmatched junction bases: 10. CDR3 region: CASNPQRGVGETQYF. The CDR3 nucleotides are TGTGCCAGCAACCCCCAGCGGGGGGTGGGAGAGACCCAGTACTTC.

The V call is TRBV4-2, the J call TRBJ1-1, with D perhaps matching TRBD1 (6 bases). Germline assignment: CDR1 LGHNA and CDR2 YNFKEQ. The V gene lost 5 bases and the J gene lost 0 bases, with 7 bases spanning the gap. The CDR3 runs 13 residues. The CDR3 nucleotides are TGTGCCAGCAGCGACAGGCTGAACACTGAAGCTTTCTTT. This translates into CASSDRLNTEAFF.

This chain joins TRBV7-3 and TRBJ2-2; the D gene is possibly TRBD1 (5 bases). CDR1 and CDR2 (germline): SGHTA, FQGTGA. The CDR3 consists of 14 residues. Trimming took off 8 bases at V and 6 bases at J, with 16 bases between the two ends. The DNA for the CDR3 is TGTGCCAGCCGCCCTACAGGTGTATCCGGGGAGCTGTTTTTT. Protein product: CASRPTGVSGELFF.

The rearrangement links TRBV5-1 to TRBJ2-3, with TRBD2 matching over 8 bases. V shed 4 bases, J shed 4 bases, and the junction held 8 bases outside the gene matches. The CDR3 has 15 residues. Germline assignment: CDR1 SGHRS and CDR2 YFSETQ. CDR3 nucleotides: TGCGCCAGCAGCAACCGGGGGGGCCGATCAGATACGCAGTATTTT. This codes for CASSNRGGRSDTQYF.

V gene TRBV9 combines with J gene TRBJ2-1; the match to TRBD1 covers 9 bases. CDR3 size: 17 residues. The germline V gene encodes CDR1 SGDLS and CDR2 YYNGEE. The V gene end was trimmed by 0 bases and the J gene end by 0 bases; junction bases not matched to a gene: 4. The CDR3 region is CASSVEPTGGSYNEQFF. The CDR3 region has the DNA TGTGCCAGCAGCGTAGAACCGACAGGGGGCTCCTACAATGAGCAGTTCTTC. The full variable domain, rest sourced from reference TRBV9 and TRBJ2-1, is DSGVTQTPKHLITATGQRVTLRCSPRSGDLSVYWYQQSLDQGLQFLIQYYNGEERAKGNILERFSAQQFPDLHSELNLSSLELGDSALYFCASSVEPTGGSYNEQFFGPGTRLTVL.

V usage is TRBV7-3 and J usage is TRBJ1-6, with TRBD1 as a possible D gene (5 bases). This CDR3 has 14 residues. V lost 2 bases and J 7 bases, leaving 9 bases between the germline ends. CDR1 and CDR2 (germline): SGHTA, FQGTGA. CDR3: CASSLQGINSPLHF. CDR3 coding DNA: TGTGCCAGCAGCTTACAGGGCATCAATTCACCCCTCCACTTT.

This sequence joins TRBV5-1 and TRBJ2-1; 8 bases agree with TRBD1. The CDR3 covers 16 residues. Per the germline V gene, CDR1 is SGHRS and CDR2 is YFSETQ. J was trimmed by 6 bases and V by 0 bases; bases with no gene match: 8. The CDR3 bases are TGCGCCAGCAGCTTGGCCGGACAGGGCCGGGGCAATGAGCAGTTCTTC. Encoded protein: CASSLAGQGRGNEQFF.

The DNA for the CDR3 is TGCGCCAGCAGCTTGGGACTAGCGGGGGGCTACTACAATGAGCAGTTCTTC. Its protein is CASSLGLAGGYYNEQFF. V and J are TRBV5-1 and TRBJ2-1, with TRBD2 identical over 13 bases. Germline CDR1 reads SGHRS; CDR2 reads YFSETQ. V lost 0 bases, J lost 3 bases, and 3 bases stayed unmatched. This CDR3 comprises 17 residues.

This clone was seen only once. The chain combines TRBV6-5 with TRBJ1-4, with D possibly being TRBD1 (6 bases). There are 14 residues in the CDR3. CDR1 is MNHEY and CDR2 is SVGAGI in the germline V gene. Trimming removed 6 bases at V and 7 bases at J, with 15 bases between. Here the CDR3 reads CASRFQGSGEKLFF. The CDR3 nucleotides read TGTGCCAGCAGATTTCAGGGGAGTGGTGAAAAACTGTTTTTT.

V is TRBV5-1 and J is TRBJ1-4, with TRBD1 matching 8 bases. The germline V gene encodes CDR1 SGHRS and CDR2 YFSETQ. The CDR3 covers 15 residues. Losses at the gene ends were 5 bases for V and 8 bases for J; bases not matched to a gene: 11. The CDR3 region is CASRQSGGRGEKLFF. DNA for the CDR3: TGCGCCAGCAGGCAATCAGGGGGCCGGGGGGAAAAACTGTTTTTT.

V and J are TRBV21-1 and TRBJ2-7; TRBD2 is taken as the D call from the table, unchecked against the DNA. TRBV21-1 is described as a pseudogene. The CDR3 runs to 12 residues. The CDR3 DNA is TGTGCCAGCAGCAAAGCGTGGGGGGGCAAGTACTTC. Translated, it gives CASSKAWGGKYF.

This chain links TRBV2 with TRBJ1-5, with D possibly being TRBD1 (5 bases). The V and J ends lost 4 bases and 1 base respectively, with 11 bases between them. CDR3 length equals 15 residues. Germline V gene sequence: CDR1 SNHLY, CDR2 FYNNEI. The CDR3 region has the DNA TGTGCCAGCAGTGTCGAGACAGACAGCAATCAGCCCCAGCATTTT. Its protein is CASSVETDSNQPQHF.

This clone was recorded once. The chain is built from TRBV12-5 and TRBJ2-5; 9 bases align to TRBD1. The germline V gene has CDR1 LGHNT and CDR2 FRNRAP. This CDR3 has 16 residues. Trimming took 4 bases from V and 4 from J; bases not matched to a gene: 10. The CDR3 reads CASGWPRQGVRETQYF. CDR3 in DNA: TGTGCTAGTGGTTGGCCGCGACAGGGGGTGCGAGAGACCCAGTACTTC.

The rearrangement joins TRBV7-2 to TRBJ2-7; 7 bases match TRBD1. Per the germline V gene, CDR1 is SGHTA and CDR2 is FQGNSA. V lost 4 bases to trimming and J lost 2 bases; unmatched junction nucleotides: 5. This CDR3 has 14 residues. The CDR3 coding sequence is TGTGCCAGCAGCTCCTCAGGGGGAGCCTACGAGCAGTACTTC. This codes for CASSSSGGAYEQYF.

This clone was seen only once. The chain couples TRBV6-7 to TRBJ1-4; maybe TRBD1 (5 bases). TRBV6-7 is recorded as an ORF, its role being uncertain. Trimming pared 0 bases from V and 8 bases from J, leaving 19 bases between. This CDR3 region has 17 residues. The CDR3 is CASSYSTGTRKGEKLFF. The CDR3 bases are TGTGCCAGCAGTTACTCGACCGGGACTCGGAAGGGAGAAAAACTGTTTTTT.

The chain is built from TRBV27 and TRBJ1-1, with D hard to call. Trimming cost V 3 bases and J 0 bases, with 5 bases left between them. Germline values: CDR1 MNHEY, CDR2 SMNVEV (reference sequence). This CDR3 is built from 13 residues. CDR3 residues: CASSFEMNTEAFF. CDR3 nucleotides: TGTGCCAGCAGTTTTGAGATGAACACTGAAGCTTTCTTT.

The count of this clone is one. The chain carries TRBV7-2 and TRBJ2-5; D is possibly TRBD2 (5 bases). The CDR3 runs 12 residues. Germline CDR1 is SGHTA and CDR2 is FQGNSA. Trimming removed 5 bases at V and 7 bases at J, with 11 bases between. The CDR3 reads CASSPAGGTQYF. DNA of the CDR3: TGTGCCAGCAGCCCGGCAGGAGGGACCCAGTACTTC.

V usage is TRBV18 and J usage is TRBJ1-1; the match to TRBD1 covers 7 bases. With 6 bases clipped from V and 3 bases from J, the junction kept 4 bases outside the gene matches. This CDR3 has 13 amino acids. CDR1 KGHSH and CDR2 LQKENI come from the germline V gene. The CDR3 DNA is TGTGCCAGCTCTCAAACAGGGGACACTGAAGCTTTCTTT. Translation: CASSQTGDTEAFF.

The genes are TRBV19 and TRBJ2-3; the match to TRBD2 covers 8 bases. Germline V lookup: CDR1 LNHDA, CDR2 SQIVND (reference sequence). The CDR3 totals 17 residues. With 5 bases clipped from V and 1 base from J, the junction kept 11 bases outside the gene matches. The CDR3, as DNA: TGTGCCAGTAGTCAGCGGGGGATTACCCACGGCACAGATACGCAGTATTTT. It encodes CASSQRGITHGTDTQYF.

This clone was counted once. The sample contains more than one DNA sequence encoding this CDR3. The V call is TRBV9, the J call TRBJ2-1; 10 bases fit TRBD2. The germline gives CDR1 SGDLS, CDR2 YYNGEE. The CDR3 is 15 residues long. V trimming: 2 bases; J trimming: 4 bases; junction bases outside the gene matches: 3. The CDR3 nucleotides read TGTGCCAGCAGCGTTACTAGCGGGACTTACAATGAGCAGTTCTTC. Protein: CASSVTSGTYNEQFF.

This chain connects TRBV7-2 to TRBJ2-7; a possible D gene is TRBD1 (5 bases). The CDR3 is 16 residues long. V lost 6 bases to trimming and J lost 3 bases, with 21 bases between them. Germline V gives CDR1 SGHTA, CDR2 FQGNSA. The CDR3: CASSRGGANRIYEQYF. The CDR3 nucleotides are TGTGCCAGCAGTCGCGGTGGGGCGAACAGGATCTACGAGCAGTACTTC.

The chain employs TRBV11-2 and TRBJ1-1; 8 bases fit TRBD1. CDR1 is SGHAT and CDR2 is FQNNGV in the germline V gene. CDR3 length equals 14 residues. V gave up 5 bases and J gave up 5 bases; unmatched junction bases: 7. This chain's CDR3 is CASSVYRGGTEAFF. The CDR3 bases are TGTGCCAGCAGCGTATACAGGGGGGGGACTGAAGCTTTCTTT.

The CDR3 DNA reads as TGTGCCAGCAGTGAACTGGGACTAGCGGGGGCCTACACAGATACGCAGTATTTT. This encodes CASSELGLAGAYTDTQYF. The rearrangement links TRBV6-1 to TRBJ2-3, with 14 bases matching TRBD2. The V segment lost 2 bases and the J segment 2 bases; nucleotides outside the gene matches: 6. Germline V gives CDR1 MNHNS, CDR2 SASEGT. The CDR3 sequence is 18 residues long.

The chain uses TRBV5-6 and TRBJ1-2; D is unresolved. The CDR3 runs to 14 residues. V shed 2 bases and J shed 0 bases, with 8 bases lying between them. Germline assignment: CDR1 SGHDT and CDR2 YYEEEE. The CDR3 DNA follows: TGTGCCAGCAGCTTCCTCCACTCTAACTATGGCTACACCTTC. It is translated as CASSFLHSNYGYTF.

The gene calls are TRBV2 and TRBJ1-1; possibly TRBD1 for D (6 bases). The CDR3 contains 15 residues. Trimming took 4 bases from V and 0 from J, leaving 12 bases between them. Germline CDR1 is SNHLY and CDR2 is FYNNEI. This CDR3 is CASSGTRQVNTEAFF. CDR3 sequence (DNA): TGTGCCAGCAGTGGAACCCGACAGGTGAACACTGAAGCTTTCTTT.

The chain joins TRBV29-1 to TRBJ2-3, with a weak D call TRBD1 (6 bases). V lost 7 bases and J lost 4, with 12 bases in between. CDR1 is SQVTM and CDR2 is ANQGSEA in the germline V gene. The CDR3 covers 12 residues. CDR3 loop: CSARGPADTQYF. CDR3 coding DNA: TGCAGCGCCAGGGGTCCCGCAGATACGCAGTATTTT.